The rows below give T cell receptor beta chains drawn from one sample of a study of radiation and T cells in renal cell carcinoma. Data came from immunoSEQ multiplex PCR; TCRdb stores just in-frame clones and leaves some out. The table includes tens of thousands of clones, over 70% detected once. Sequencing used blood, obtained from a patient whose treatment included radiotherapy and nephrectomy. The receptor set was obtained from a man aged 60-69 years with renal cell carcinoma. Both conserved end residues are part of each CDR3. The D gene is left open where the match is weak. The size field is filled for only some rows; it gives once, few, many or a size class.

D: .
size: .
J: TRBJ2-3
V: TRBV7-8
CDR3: CASSVAQASTDTQYF
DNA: TGTGCCAGCAGCGTAGCGCAGGCTAGCACAGATACGCAGTATTTT

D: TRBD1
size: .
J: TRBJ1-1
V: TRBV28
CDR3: CASSSGTGVQAGKAFF
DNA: TGTGCCAGCAGTTCCGGGACAGGGGTTCAAGCGGGTAAAGCTTTCTTT

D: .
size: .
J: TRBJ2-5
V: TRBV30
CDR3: CAWSVRSRNQETQYF
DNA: TGTGCCTGGAGTGTACGGAGTCGGAACCAAGAGACCCAGTACTTC

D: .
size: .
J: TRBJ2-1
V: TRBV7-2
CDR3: CASSLGGDLYNEQFF
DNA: TGTGCCAGCAGCTTAGGCGGAGACCTCTACAATGAGCAGTTCTTC

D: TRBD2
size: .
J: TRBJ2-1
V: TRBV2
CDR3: CASSGLAGDEQFF
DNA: TGTGCCAGCAGTGGCCTAGCGGGAGATGAGCAGTTCTTC

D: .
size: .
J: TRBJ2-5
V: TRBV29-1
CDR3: CSVAIVDGETQYF
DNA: TGCAGCGTTGCGATCGTCGATGGGGAGACCCAGTACTTC

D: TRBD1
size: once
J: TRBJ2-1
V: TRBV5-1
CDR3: CASSPEGTGYNEQFF
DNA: TGCGCCAGCAGCCCGGAAGGGACAGGGTACAATGAGCAGTTCTTC

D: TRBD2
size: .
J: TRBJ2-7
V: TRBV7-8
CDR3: CASSLVILTGGNEQYF
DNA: TGTGCCAGCAGCTTAGTAATCCTGACGGGGGGGAACGAGCAGTACTTC

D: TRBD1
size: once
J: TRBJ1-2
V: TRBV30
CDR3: CAWTRLRTGDGYTF
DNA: TGTGCCTGGACTCGGCTTCGGACAGGGGATGGCTACACCTTC

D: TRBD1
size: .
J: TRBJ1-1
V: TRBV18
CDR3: CASSPNHAGGTEAFF
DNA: TGTGCCAGCTCACCAAACCACGCAGGGGGTACTGAAGCTTTCTTT

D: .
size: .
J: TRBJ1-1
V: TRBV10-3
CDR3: CAISDQSGNTEAFF
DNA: TGTGCCATCAGTGATCAGTCAGGGAACACTGAAGCTTTCTTT

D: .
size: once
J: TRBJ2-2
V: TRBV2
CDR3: CASLRESDTGELFF
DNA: TGTGCCAGCTTAAGGGAGAGCGACACCGGGGAGCTGTTTTTT

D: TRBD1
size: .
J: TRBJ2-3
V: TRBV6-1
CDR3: CASSEATGGAGTDTQYF
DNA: TGTGCCAGCAGTGAAGCCACAGGGGGCGCCGGGACAGATACGCAGTATTTT

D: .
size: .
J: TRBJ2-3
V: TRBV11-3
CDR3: CASSLISWKDTQYF
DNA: TGTGCCAGCAGCTTAATTTCATGGAAAGATACGCAGTATTTT

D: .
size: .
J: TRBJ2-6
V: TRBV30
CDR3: CAWSVPGANVLTF
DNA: TGTGCCTGGAGTGTACCTGGGGCCAACGTCCTGACTTTC

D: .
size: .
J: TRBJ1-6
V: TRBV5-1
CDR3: CASSRSTGGDSPLHF
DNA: TGCGCCAGCAGCCGTTCGACGGGAGGGGATTCACCCCTCCACTTT

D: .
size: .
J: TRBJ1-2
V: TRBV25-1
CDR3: CASSRGSEGGFLTF
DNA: TGTGCCAGCAGTCGAGGTTCGGAGGGCGGGTTTTTAACCTTC

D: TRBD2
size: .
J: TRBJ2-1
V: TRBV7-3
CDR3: CASSSGGTSGSSEQFF
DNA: TGTGCCAGCAGCTCGGGAGGGACTAGCGGGAGTAGTGAGCAGTTCTTC

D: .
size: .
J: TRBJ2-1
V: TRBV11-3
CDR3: CASSFGSGANNEQFF
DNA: TGTGCCAGCAGCTTCGGGTCAGGGGCGAACAATGAGCAGTTCTTC

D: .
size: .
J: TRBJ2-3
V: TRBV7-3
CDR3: CASSLTNDASTDTQYF
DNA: TGTGCCAGCAGCTTAACGAATGACGCCAGCACAGATACGCAGTATTTT

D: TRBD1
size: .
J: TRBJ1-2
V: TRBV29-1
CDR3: CSVRTGPSKGYTF
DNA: TGCAGCGTACGGACAGGGCCTAGTAAAGGCTACACCTTC

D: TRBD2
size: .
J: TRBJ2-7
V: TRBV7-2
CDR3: CASSLVPSGGDEQYF
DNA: TGTGCCAGCAGCTTAGTTCCTAGCGGGGGGGACGAGCAGTACTTC

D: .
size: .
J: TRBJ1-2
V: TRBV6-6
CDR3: CASSHEGDYGYTF
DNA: TGTGCCAGCAGTCATGAGGGTGACTATGGCTACACCTTC

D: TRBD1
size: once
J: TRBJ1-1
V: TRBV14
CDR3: CASSQGDRGDTEAFF
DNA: TGTGCCAGCAGCCAAGGGGACAGGGGGGACACTGAAGCTTTCTTT

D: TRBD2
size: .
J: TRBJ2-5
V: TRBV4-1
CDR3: CASSQEGGSRRETQYF
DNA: TGCGCCAGCAGCCAAGAGGGCGGGAGTAGGAGAGAGACCCAGTACTTC

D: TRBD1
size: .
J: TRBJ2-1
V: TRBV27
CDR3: CASSPRQGGNEQFF
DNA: TGTGCCAGCAGTCCCCGACAGGGTGGCAATGAGCAGTTCTTC